This section outlines one TCR beta chain sequence together with its context. The antigen it binds to is not known. Counted from cysteine to phenylalanine, this CDR3 has 15 amino acids. Only the protein is on record. Looking up the germline V gene (reference sequence) yields CDR1 MNHEY and CDR2 SMNVEV. The data originate from a study of CXCR3-negative and CXCR3-positive naive CD8 T cells (dated by TCRdb to 2018 to 2020). For the wider study: In total, some 140 million TRB reads were obtained, which works out to roughly 1.5 +/- 0.3 million reads per library. The diversity and physicochemical repertoire analyses included 11 donors pooled from two independent experiments. For the TRBV-TRBJ cluster analysis, the naive subsets came from 5 or 6 donors, while the memory cells came from 3 donors.

This sample was sequenced with a NextSeq 550. The Human TCR Profiling Kit (MiLaboratory) was used to prepare UMI-labeled 5' RACE TRB cDNA libraries. cDNA synthesis used the entire amount of extracted RNA, and PCR amplification then used the entire amount of cDNA produced. The libraries were made side by side, with each library going through the same number of PCR cycles. In the paper's pipeline: MIGEC and MiXCR extracted about 53,000 +/- 10,000 unique UMI-labeled TRB cDNA molecules per library, requiring at least two reads per UMI. On average, each library contained about 40,000 +/- 10,000 functional in-frame TRB CDR3 nucleotide clonotypes without stop codons. After each sample was downsampled to 5000 UMI-labeled TRB molecules, VDJtools was used to calculate diversity metrics such as normalized Shannon-Wiener and Chao1. VDJtools was used to calculate clonotype-size-weighted physicochemical properties of the central five CDR3 residues, namely interaction energy, strength, volume and Kidera factor 4. TCRdb reprocessed the sequencing reads and holds a single record per CDR3 protein sequence, with no DNA. TCRdb's processing, not the study's, gives the V and J calls here. This sample's table carries some 48,000 distinct CDR3 sequences. The top ten constitute 2.5% of the sample.

Broad study findings and their caveats: Similar TRBV-TRBJ usage was shown by naive CXCR3-negative and CXCR3-positive cells from the same donor, whereas distinct patterns were shown by memory cells. Repertoire diversity was comparably high in both naive subsets but much lower in memory CD8+ T cells. Compared with CXCR3-negative naive cells, CXCR3-positive naive cells had TRB CDR3s with higher hydrophobicity (lower Kidera factor 4), lower energy, and higher strength and volume indices. Surface CD5, linked to self-reactivity in mice, was comparable between naive subsets; TCR interaction strength was therefore also inferred from TRB CDR3 physicochemical properties. Freshly isolated PBMCs were used for most assays because CXCR3 expression went down partially after cryopreservation.

Each CD8+ T cell subset was flow-sorted in triplicate, and around 300,000 cells per subset were placed directly into RLT lysis buffer. To exclude memory contaminants, naive CD8+ T cells were stringently defined as CD45RO-CCR7+CD27+CD95-. Peripheral blood mononuclear cells were isolated from buffy coats using standard density gradient centrifugation. Naive CXCR3-negative and CXCR3-positive CD8+ T cells were flow-sorted using a FACSAria III. Total RNA was extracted from sorted cells using an RNeasy Mini Kit. The chain couples TRBV27 to TRBJ2-1; checking the TCRdb D call of TRBD1 is not possible without DNA. This clonotype was obtained from a human donor in good health. Some clones in this sample may be carry-over from other donors' samples. Sequencing was carried out using naive CXCR3- CD8+ T cells from blood. The sample's cell subset or site label, decoded: CD45RO-CCR7+CD27+CD95- naive CD8+ T cells lacking CXCR3 (TNR3-). The CDR3 is CASRLPGQGYNEQFF.